Listed here are 23 T cell receptor beta chains from one sample, sequenced in a study of T cell responses to AZD1222 COVID-19 vaccine. Produced via immunoSEQ multiplex PCR; TCRdb's table is partial and in-frame only. The data show about 120,000 clones, around 81% seen once. Sample: peripheral blood, taken on day 0 of AZD1222 vaccination. The receptor source for this set is an adult in good health.

CDR3 bases: TGTGCCTGGAGTTTCAGTTCCTTCTACGAGCAGTACTTC. Protein sequence: CAWSFSSFYEQYF. The chain couples TRBV30 to TRBJ2-7; D is unclear. V lost 2 bases to trimming and J lost 3 bases, with 11 bases between them. Germline V CDR1 and CDR2: GTSNPN, SVGIG (reference sequence). The CDR3 totals 13 residues.

The rearrangement links TRBV5-1 to TRBJ2-5; 14 bases fit TRBD2. This CDR3 contains 16 residues. Germline lookup yields CDR1 SGHRS and CDR2 YFSETQ. V dropped 3 bases and J dropped 5; count of bases not matched to a gene: 6. CDR3 loop: CASSSGLAGGGETQYF. DNA of the CDR3: TGCGCCAGCAGCTCCGGACTAGCGGGGGGCGGGGAGACCCAGTACTTC.

The CDR3 coding sequence is TGTGCCAGTAGTATGACGGACGCCCGGGCCTATGGCTACACCTTC. This translates into CASSMTDARAYGYTF. The gene calls are TRBV19 and TRBJ1-2; unclear D gene. Germline CDR1 LNHDA, CDR2 SQIVND (reference sequence). Trimming took off 3 bases at V and 4 bases at J, with 15 bases between the two ends. This CDR3 has 15 residues.

This chain links TRBV20-1 with TRBJ2-1, with 7 bases lining up with TRBD2. The V and J ends lost 3 bases and 4 bases, in that order; junction bases with no gene match: 6. Germline loops: CDR1 DFQATT, CDR2 SNEGSKA (reference sequence). CDR3 length: 14 residues. The DNA for the CDR3 is TGCAGTGCTAGTGGACTAGGACCGTACAATGAGCAGTTCTTC. Translation: CSASGLGPYNEQFF.

The CDR3 is CASSLERAQDPQYF. CDR3 DNA sequence: TGTGCCAGCAGTTTAGAGCGGGCCCAGGATCCCCAGTACTTC. The rearrangement joins TRBV6-5 to TRBJ2-5; perhaps TRBD2 as D (6 bases). CDR3 size: 14 residues. Trimming left V 4 bases short and J 9 bases short, with 18 bases between. Germline V lookup: CDR1 MNHEY, CDR2 SVGAGI.

The V and J genes are TRBV6-5 and TRBJ1-6; D call uncertain. CDR3 length: 13 amino acids. V was clipped by 5 bases and J by 11 bases, with 13 bases between them. The V gene's germline CDR1 is MNHEY and CDR2 SVGAGI. CDR3: CASSHRQSAPLHF. The CDR3 coding sequence is TGTGCCAGCAGTCACCGTCAGTCCGCACCCCTCCACTTT.

This sequence joins TRBV2 and TRBJ1-1; D gene ambiguous. Trimming shortened V by 6 bases and J by 1 base, and 12 bases separated the two germline ends. The CDR3 has 14 residues. The germline CDR1 and CDR2 sequences are SNHLY and FYNNEI. CDR3 nucleotide sequence: TGTGCCAGCAGCTTCGGACTGGGGAACACTGAAGCTTTCTTT. This gives the protein CASSFGLGNTEAFF. Together with reference TRBV2 and TRBJ1-1, the CDR3 gives the full variable domain: EPEVTQTPSHQVTQMGQEVILRCVPISNHLYFYWYRQILGQKVEFLVSFYNNEISEKSEIFDDQFSVERPDGSNFTLKIRSTKLEDSAMYFCASSFGLGNTEAFFGQGTRLTVV.

CDR3 bases: TGTGCCAGTAGTAGGGGATCCCCCAATGAAAAACTGTTTTTT. It specifies CASSRGSPNEKLFF. V and J are TRBV19 and TRBJ1-4; the D is unclear. Per germline, CDR1 LNHDA and CDR2 SQIVND (reference sequence). This CDR3 has 14 amino acids. The V end was cut by 4 bases, the J end by 5 bases, with 11 bases between.

Notes on this clone: One end of the junction is discordant with germline, which a read error may explain. This chain joins TRBV7-6 and TRBJ1-1; D may be TRBD1 (5 bases). The germline CDR1 and CDR2 sequences are SGHVS and FNYEAQ. The length of the CDR3 is 15 residues. As DNA, the CDR3 is TGTGCCCGCAGCTCCGCGGGGGGGGGTTGGACTGAAGCTTTCTTT. Amino acids: CARSSAGGGWTEAFF. Full variable domain (rest looked up from reference TRBV7-6 and TRBJ1-1): GAGVSQSPRYKVTKRGQDVALRCDPISGHVSLYWYRQALGQGPEFLTYFNYEAQQDKSGLPNDRFSAERPEGSISTLTIQRTEQRDSAMYRCARSSAGGGWTEAFFGQGTRLTVV.

V is TRBV7-2 and J is TRBJ1-1, with 8 nucleotides matching TRBD1. V lost 5 bases, J lost 1 base, and 12 bases stayed unmatched. Germline V CDR1 and CDR2: SGHTA, FQGNSA. The CDR3 contains 17 residues. CDR3 nucleotides: TGTGCCAGCAGCCCGGACAGGGTCCCAAGTCAGAACACTGAAGCTTTCTTT. Protein product: CASSPDRVPSQNTEAFF. Combining the CDR3 with reference TRBV7-2 and TRBJ1-1 gives the whole variable domain GAGVSQSPSNKVTEKGKDVELRCDPISGHTALYWYRQSLGQGLEFLIYFQGNSAPDKSGLPSDRFSAERTGGSVSTLTIQRTQQEDSAVYLCASSPDRVPSQNTEAFFGQGTRLTVV.

This chain links TRBV4-3 with TRBJ1-1, with 9 positions matching TRBD1. This CDR3 comprises 14 residues. V was pared by 3 bases and J by 4 bases, with 3 bases of the junction left unmatched. The germline CDR1 and CDR2 sequences are LGHNA and YSLEER. This chain's CDR3 is CASSHSTGGTEAFF. In DNA form, the CDR3 reads TGCGCCAGCAGCCACTCGACAGGGGGCACTGAAGCTTTCTTT.

This chain joins TRBV18 and TRBJ1-2; D remains unclear. The V end lost 3 bases, the J end lost 0 bases, and 17 bases lay between the germline ends. This CDR3 spans 17 amino acids. Germline-derived CDR1 and CDR2 are KGHSH and LQKENI. CDR3 amino acids: CASSPRTAVLANYGYTF. The CDR3 DNA follows: TGTGCCAGCTCACCCCGGACGGCCGTACTAGCTAACTATGGCTACACCTTC.

The rearrangement links TRBV28 to TRBJ1-2; 9 bases match TRBD1. The germline CDR1 and CDR2 sequences are MDHEN and SYDVKM. V lost 5 bases to trimming and J lost 8 bases; unmatched junction nucleotides: 6. This CDR3 has 13 residues. CDR3 loop: CASSPGQGGGYTF. DNA for the CDR3: TGTGCCAGCAGTCCGGGACAGGGAGGCGGCTACACCTTC.

This chain uses TRBV27 with TRBJ2-7, with D perhaps given as TRBD1 or TRBD2 (5 bases each). This CDR3 region has 14 residues. Germline lookup yields CDR1 MNHEY and CDR2 SMNVEV (reference sequence). V lost 4 bases, J lost 5 bases, and 15 bases lay in between. CDR3 in amino acids: CASSSKGRPNEQYF. The CDR3 DNA reads TGTGCCAGCAGTTCTAAGGGACGCCCAAACGAGCAGTACTTC.

This chain links TRBV7-9 with TRBJ2-7, with 9 bases identical to TRBD2. The ends lost 1 base at V and 3 bases at J; junction bases unmatched: 4. The CDR3 spans 15 residues. CDR1 and CDR2 (germline): SEHNR, FQNEAQ (reference sequence). The CDR3 DNA is TGTGCCAGCAGCTTAGTAGCGGGGGCCCACTACGAGCAGTACTTC. Translation: CASSLVAGAHYEQYF.

The chain has TRBV10-1 and TRBJ2-5; the match to TRBD1 covers 10 bases. The CDR3 length is 15 residues. CDR1 is WNHNN and CDR2 is SYGVQD in the germline V gene (reference sequence). V lost 6 bases, J lost 3 bases, and 7 bases stayed unmatched. DNA of the CDR3: TGCGCCAGCAGATCCGGGACAGGGGAGAAAGAGACCCAGTACTTC. Its protein is CASRSGTGEKETQYF.

The chain recombines TRBV7-9 with TRBJ2-4; 11 bases align to TRBD1. Germline V gene lookup returns CDR1 SEHNR and CDR2 FQNEAQ (reference sequence). The CDR3 is made up of 15 amino acids. V was pared by 5 bases and J by 8 bases, with 8 bases of the junction left unmatched. The CDR3 DNA follows: TGTGCCAGCAGCGAGGGGGACAGGGGGAAGTACATTCAGTACTTC. It translates to CASSEGDRGKYIQYF.

V and J are TRBV5-4 and TRBJ1-6; 7 bases are a match to TRBD1. The germline V gene has CDR1 SGHNT and CDR2 YYREEE (reference sequence). The CDR3 is 15 amino acids. V gave up 1 base and J gave up 6 bases; unmatched junction bases: 4. CDR3 in amino acids: CASSLQGGTNSPLHF. The CDR3 region has the DNA TGTGCCAGCAGCTTGCAGGGGGGGACTAATTCACCCCTCCACTTT.

This chain uses TRBV19 with TRBJ2-1, with 12 bases matching TRBD2. The CDR3 consists of 15 residues. From germline, CDR1 is LNHDA and CDR2 SQIVND (reference sequence). After removal of 4 bases from V and 8 bases from J, the junction contained 6 bases not matched to a gene. The CDR3 DNA reads TGTGCCAGTAGTACCCTAGCGGGAGGGCTCGATGAGCAGTTCTTC. It encodes CASSTLAGGLDEQFF.

For this clone: Its ends do not fully match the called genes, so a read error is possible. CDR3 coding DNA: TGTGCCAGCAGTTACGCCACTAGCGACGGGGGCCTCTTC. Its translation is CASSYATSDGGLF. This rearrangement joins TRBV6-2 or TRBV6-3 to TRBJ2-1; TRBD2 might be the D (7 bases). CDR3 length: 13 amino acids. The germline CDR1 and CDR2 sequences are MNHEY and SVGEGT.

The V and J genes are TRBV12-3 or TRBV12-4 and TRBJ1-6; D not certain. The CDR3 spans 13 residues. The V end lost 6 bases, the J end lost 9 bases, and 12 bases lay between the germline ends. Here the CDR3 DNA reads TGTGCCAGCAGCCCTCAATTGGGTTCACCCCTCCACTTT. This codes for CASSPQLGSPLHF.

This clone was seen a handful of times. Other nucleotide sequences in the sample specify the same CDR3. This chain links TRBV9 with TRBJ2-3; D unresolved. The CDR3 has 12 amino acids. V dropped 4 bases and J dropped 2 bases, with 5 bases sitting between them. The germline V gene has CDR1 SGDLS and CDR2 YYNGEE. The CDR3 loop is CASSPDTDTQYF. The DNA of the CDR3 is TGTGCCAGCAGCCCGGACACAGATACGCAGTATTTT.

The chain joins TRBV6-5 to TRBJ1-1; 7 bases align to TRBD1. The V gene's germline CDR1 is MNHEY and CDR2 SVGAGI. There are 14 residues in the CDR3. The ends lost 5 bases at V and 7 bases at J; junction bases unmatched: 10. CDR3 sequence (DNA): TGTGCCAGCAGTATCGACAGGGTTCTAGGTGAAGCTTTCTTT. Translated: CASSIDRVLGEAFF.